These 27 T cell receptor beta chains originate from one sample sequenced in a study of T cells in tuberculosis. Sequencing used immunoSEQ multiplex PCR; TCRdb keeps in-frame clones, though not all of them. The sample holds about 29,000 clones, over 85% seen once. The sequenced sample consisted of PBMCs. Receptor source: a donor aged 10-29 years with latent tuberculosis or without tuberculosis infection.

The J gene is TRBJ1-2, the V gene TRBV5-6; D may be TRBD1 (5 bases). Looked up from germline, CDR1 is SGHDT and CDR2 is YYEEEE. Trimming shortened V by 4 bases and J by 3 bases, and 13 bases separated the two germline ends. The CDR3 runs 14 residues. In DNA form, the CDR3 reads TGTGCCAGCAGCCAGGGTAGGGAATACTATGGCTACACCTTC. Its protein product is CASSQGREYYGYTF.

The chain has TRBV29-1 and TRBJ2-7; tentatively, D is TRBD1 (5 bases). Germline assignment: CDR1 SQVTM and CDR2 ANQGSEA. The CDR3 runs to 16 residues. V shed 5 bases and J shed 0 bases, with 20 bases lying between them. The CDR3 DNA reads TGCAGCGTTAGAGACACAGGTCTACGAAGCTCCTACGAGCAGTACTTC. It codes for CSVRDTGLRSSYEQYF.

V is TRBV9 and J is TRBJ2-7; the match to TRBD1 covers 9 bases. The germline CDR1 and CDR2 sequences are SGDLS and YYNGEE. J gave up 5 bases and V 4 bases, and 7 bases lay outside the gene matches. The CDR3 loop spans 14 amino acids. CDR3 protein: CASSPGTGFNEQYF. For the CDR3, the DNA is TGTGCCAGCAGCCCCGGGACAGGGTTCAACGAGCAGTACTTC.

The chain carries TRBV5-1 and TRBJ2-5, with D possibly TRBD1 on 5 matching bases. The CDR3 extends over 14 amino acids. In germline, CDR1 is SGHRS, CDR2 YFSETQ. V shed 0 bases and J shed 5 bases, with 11 bases lying between them. The CDR3 sequence: CASSLAGFRETQYF. The CDR3 nucleotides read TGCGCCAGCAGCTTGGCAGGGTTCAGGGAGACCCAGTACTTC.

The rearrangement joins TRBV7-3 to TRBJ1-1, with a weak D call TRBD1 (5 bases). The CDR3 totals 13 residues. V lost 5 bases to trimming and J lost 4 bases, with 11 bases between them. Germline lookup yields CDR1 SGHTA and CDR2 FQGTGA. The CDR3 coding sequence is TGTGCCAGCAGCCCCTCGGGGGGCACTGAAGCTTTCTTT. Translated, it gives CASSPSGGTEAFF.

This chain joins TRBV2 and TRBJ2-7, with 11 bases that match TRBD1. Germline V lookup: CDR1 SNHLY, CDR2 FYNNEI. With 4 bases clipped from V and 3 bases from J, the junction kept 5 bases outside the gene matches. CDR3 size: 15 residues. CDR3 DNA: TGTGCCAGCAGTGCCGGACAGGGGGCTTACTACGAGCAGTACTTC. Translated, it gives CASSAGQGAYYEQYF.

The genes are TRBV11-2 and TRBJ2-3; 7 positions match TRBD2. This CDR3 spans 15 amino acids. Germline CDR1 is SGHAT and CDR2 is FQNNGV. J was trimmed by 4 bases and V by 5 bases; bases with no gene match: 9. CDR3 amino acids: CASSRTAGSADTQYF. CDR3 nucleotides: TGTGCCAGCAGCCGCACAGCGGGATCGGCAGATACGCAGTATTTT.

The rearrangement joins TRBV5-4 to TRBJ2-3; D is undetermined. The CDR3 is 13 residues long. Germline values: CDR1 SGHNT, CDR2 YYREEE (reference sequence). The V and J ends lost 5 bases and 2 bases respectively, with 9 bases between them. The CDR3 DNA follows: TGTGCCAGCAGTCAGGAACCCACAGATACGCAGTATTTT. This codes for CASSQEPTDTQYF.

This chain links TRBV6-5 with TRBJ2-1, with TRBD2 matching 9 bases. The length of the CDR3 is 15 residues. Looked up from germline, CDR1 is MNHEY and CDR2 is SVGAGI. Trimming took 3 bases from V and 2 from J; bases not matched to a gene: 2. CDR3 in amino acids: CASSYGGRAYNEQFF. Here the CDR3 DNA reads TGTGCCAGCAGTTATGGCGGGAGGGCCTACAATGAGCAGTTCTTC.

This rearrangement joins TRBV28 to TRBJ2-5, with 14 nucleotides matching TRBD2. Germline lookup yields CDR1 MDHEN and CDR2 SYDVKM. CDR3 size: 17 residues. Losses at the gene ends were 3 bases for V and 3 bases for J; bases not matched to a gene: 6. The CDR3 protein is CASSFRTTSGREETQYF. CDR3 DNA: TGTGCCAGCAGTTTCCGTACGACTAGCGGGAGGGAAGAGACCCAGTACTTC.

This chain links TRBV6-6 with TRBJ2-2; 8 positions match TRBD2. Germline loops: CDR1 MNHNY, CDR2 SVGAGI (reference sequence). This CDR3 is 15 amino acids long. Unmatched junction bases numbered 5, after V lost 5 bases and J lost 3 bases. The CDR3 loop is CASSPGTSYTGELFF. CDR3 bases: TGTGCCAGCAGTCCCGGGACTAGTTACACCGGGGAGCTGTTTTTT.

V gene TRBV5-1 combines with J gene TRBJ2-5; D remains unclear. Germline loops: CDR1 SGHRS, CDR2 YFSETQ. The CDR3 has 12 amino acids. The V gene lost 4 bases and the J gene lost 0 bases, with 4 bases spanning the gap. CDR3 protein: CASSRDQETQYF. DNA for the CDR3: TGCGCCAGCAGCCGGGACCAAGAGACCCAGTACTTC. Variable domain in full (rest from reference TRBV5-1 and TRBJ2-5): KAGVTQTPRYLIKTRGQQVTLSCSPISGHRSVSWYQQTPGQGLQFLFEYFSETQRNKGNFPGRFSGRQFSNSRSEMNVSTLELGDSALYLCASSRDQETQYFGPGTRLLVL.

This clone was observed once. The genes are TRBV7-6 and TRBJ1-2, with 9 bases that match TRBD1. The CDR3 runs to 16 residues. Germline values: CDR1 SGHVS, CDR2 FNYEAQ. V was pared by 5 bases and J by 3 bases, with 10 bases of the junction left unmatched. The CDR3 bases are TGTGCCAGCAGCCCCGGGGGGGGACAGGGTGACTATGGCTACACCTTC. This sequence encodes CASSPGGGQGDYGYTF. The entire variable domain, with the rest obtained from reference TRBV7-6 and TRBJ1-2, is as follows: GAGVSQSPRYKVTKRGQDVALRCDPISGHVSLYWYRQALGQGPEFLTYFNYEAQQDKSGLPNDRFSAERPEGSISTLTIQRTEQRDSAMYRCASSPGGGQGDYGYTFGSGTRLTVV.

The chain recombines TRBV7-9 with TRBJ2-1, with TRBD2 matching 10 bases. The ends lost 2 bases at V and 2 bases at J; junction bases unmatched: 3. This CDR3 has 16 amino acids. CDR1 is SEHNR and CDR2 is FQNEAQ in the germline V gene (reference sequence). CDR3 residues: CASSLNLAGAYNEQFF. The CDR3 bases are TGTGCCAGCAGCTTAAATCTAGCGGGAGCCTACAATGAGCAGTTCTTC.

This clone came up once. This chain links TRBV6-5 with TRBJ2-1; 11 nucleotides match TRBD2. Trimming cost V 5 bases and J 5 bases; bases outside gene matches: 5. The CDR3 sequence is 15 residues long. Germline V gene sequence: CDR1 MNHEY, CDR2 SVGAGI. The CDR3 bases are TGTGCCAGCAGTACGGGACTAGCGGCGGACAATGAGCAGTTCTTC. Protein: CASSTGLAADNEQFF.

V is TRBV30 and J is TRBJ1-2, with D possibly being TRBD1 (5 bases). The V end lost 8 bases, the J end lost 4 bases, and 17 bases lay between the germline ends. CDR3 length: 13 residues. Per the germline V gene, CDR1 is GTSNPN and CDR2 is SVGIG (reference sequence). The CDR3 region has the DNA TGTGCCGCAAGCCCTGGGGGGACCTATGGCTACACCTTC. It specifies CAASPGGTYGYTF.

V is TRBV7-8 and J is TRBJ2-6; possibly TRBD2 for D (5 bases). The ends were cut back, 5 bases at V and 0 bases at J, with 23 bases in the middle. Germline CDR1 is SGHVS and CDR2 is FQNEAQ. This CDR3 contains 20 residues. CDR3 coding DNA: TGTGCCAGCAGCCTCCGAGGGATCCCCCGGGGTCCCTCTGGGGCCAACGTCCTGACTTTC. It is translated as CASSLRGIPRGPSGANVLTF. Drawing the rest from reference TRBV7-8 and TRBJ2-6, the complete variable domain is GAGVSQSPRYKVAKRGQDVALRCDPISGHVSLFWYQQALGQGPEFLTYFQNEAQLDKSGLPSDRFFAERPEGSVSTLKIQRTQQEDSAVYLCASSLRGIPRGPSGANVLTFGAGSRLTVL.

The CDR3 here is CASSQGAWGTTNEKLFF. CDR3 nucleotide sequence: TGTGCCAGCAGCCAAGGAGCCTGGGGCACAACTAATGAAAAACTGTTTTTT. The chain combines TRBV14 with TRBJ1-4; D is perhaps TRBD1 (5 bases). Germline CDR1 reads SGHDN; CDR2 reads FVKESK. CDR3 size: 17 residues. Trimming shortened V by 1 base and J by 0 bases, and 12 bases separated the two germline ends.

This chain links TRBV5-5 with TRBJ2-1; D is possibly TRBD1 (6 bases). This CDR3 contains 15 residues. Trimming removed 0 bases at V and 7 bases at J, with 14 bases between. Germline CDR1 reads SGHKS; CDR2 reads YYEKEE (reference sequence). CDR3 sequence: CASSLVSGVRNEQFF. CDR3 nucleotides: TGTGCCAGCAGCTTGGTTTCAGGGGTTAGGAATGAGCAGTTCTTC.

This chain uses TRBV14 with TRBJ2-2, with D maybe TRBD2 (6 bases). Looked up from germline, CDR1 is SGHDN and CDR2 is FVKESK. The CDR3 length is 13 residues. The germline V and J ends were trimmed by 1 base and 6 bases, with 6 bases remaining between them. Written as DNA, the CDR3 is TGTGCCAGCAGCCAAGGGGGGGCCGGGGAGCTGTTTTTT. Its protein product is CASSQGGAGELFF.

The chain links TRBV11-2 to TRBJ2-3, with 10 bases that match TRBD1. The CDR3 spans 15 residues. With 4 bases clipped from V and 0 bases from J, the junction kept 1 base outside the gene matches. The V gene's germline CDR1 is SGHAT and CDR2 FQNNGV. In DNA form, the CDR3 reads TGTGCCAGCAGCTGGGGACAGGGGAGCACAGATACGCAGTATTTT. This encodes CASSWGQGSTDTQYF.

The chain is built from TRBV27 and TRBJ1-5; D uncertain. Germline V lookup: CDR1 MNHEY, CDR2 SMNVEV (reference sequence). The CDR3 loop spans 15 amino acids. The V end lost 2 bases, the J end lost 1 base, and 9 bases lay between the germline ends. CDR3 coding DNA: TGTGCCAGCAGTTTAGGAACGGGAAGCAATCAGCCCCAGCATTTT. Residues: CASSLGTGSNQPQHF.

This rearrangement joins TRBV28 to TRBJ1-2, with 8 bases matching TRBD1. Germline V gene sequence: CDR1 MDHEN, CDR2 SYDVKM. V trimming: 5 bases; J trimming: 5 bases; junction bases outside the gene matches: 4. The CDR3 covers 13 residues. CDR3 loop: CASSPGGQYGYTF. The CDR3 nucleotides are TGTGCCAGCAGTCCAGGGGGCCAATATGGCTACACCTTC.

CDR3 region: CAIKGGGELFF. As DNA, the CDR3 is TGTGCCATCAAAGGGGGCGGGGAGCTGTTTTTT. The chain employs TRBV10-3 and TRBJ2-2, with D maybe TRBD1 (6 bases). This CDR3 is built from 11 residues. Germline V gives CDR1 ENHRY, CDR2 SYGVKD. V lost 7 bases to trimming and J lost 7 bases, with 7 bases between them.

The chain recombines TRBV28 with TRBJ1-1, with D tentatively TRBD1 (5 bases). The V gene lost 2 bases and the J gene lost 7 bases, with 17 bases spanning the gap. There are 15 residues in the CDR3. CDR1 is MDHEN and CDR2 is SYDVKM in the germline V gene. The CDR3 region is CASSLGAGITNEAFF. The CDR3 DNA is TGTGCCAGCAGTTTAGGGGCAGGGATAACAAATGAAGCTTTCTTT.

This clone was seen more than once but under ten times. The V gene is TRBV18, the J gene TRBJ2-7; TRBD1 matches at 11 bases. Germline V gene sequence: CDR1 KGHSH, CDR2 LQKENI. Trimming at V came to 4 bases and at J to 0 bases, leaving 5 bases not matched to a gene. The CDR3 spans 16 residues. In DNA form, the CDR3 reads TGTGCCAGCTCACGGCGAGGGACAGGGGGCTCCTACGAGCAGTACTTC. Encoded protein: CASSRRGTGGSYEQYF.

This sequence joins TRBV18 and TRBJ1-1; the D is unclear. Between the trimmed V and J ends, which lost 1 base and 7 bases, there was a span of 22 bases. CDR3 length equals 17 residues. Germline assignment: CDR1 KGHSH and CDR2 LQKENI. The CDR3 loop reads CASSPLLAGGLLNEAFF. The CDR3 DNA reads as TGTGCCAGCTCACCACTACTCGCCGGAGGACTACTCAATGAAGCTTTCTTT. The full variable domain, in which reference TRBV18 and TRBJ1-1 provide the parts outside the CDR3, is NAGVMQNPRHLVRRRGQEARLRCSPMKGHSHVYWYRQLPEEGLKFMVYLQKENIIDESGMPKERFSAEFPKEGPSILRIQQVVRGDSAAYFCASSPLLAGGLLNEAFFGQGTRLTVV.